Below, 13 T cell receptor beta chains from the same sample are listed, as sequenced in a study of shared clonotypes between healthy human individuals. Profiling relied on immunoSEQ multiplex PCR, and the TCRdb table lists in-frame clones only, not all of them. The table records about 1 million clones, around 74% of them present only once. Sequenced sample: memory CD4+ T cells sorted from blood. Subset given: CD45RA-negative fraction. The receptors come from a man between 18 and 35 years old in good health.

This chain uses TRBV29-1 with TRBJ2-1, with D unresolved. Germline CDR1 is SQVTM and CDR2 is ANQGSEA. The CDR3 covers 14 residues. V was pared by 7 bases and J by 0 bases, with 13 bases between. CDR3 coding DNA: TGCAGCGCCAAGGGTGCGAGCTCCTACAATGAGCAGTTCTTC. This translates into CSAKGASSYNEQFF.

The chain has TRBV7-9 and TRBJ1-1; 7 bases align to TRBD1. Germline-derived CDR1 and CDR2 are SEHNR and FQNEAQ (reference sequence). The CDR3 has 14 amino acids. V was clipped by 4 bases and J by 7 bases; unmatched bases: 9. The CDR3 region is CASSWGQQRVEAFF. The CDR3 region has the DNA TGTGCCAGCAGCTGGGGACAGCAAAGGGTTGAAGCTTTCTTT.

The rearrangement links TRBV2 to TRBJ1-6, with D perhaps TRBD1 (5 bases). The CDR3 totals 14 residues. Germline loops: CDR1 SNHLY, CDR2 FYNNEI. The V end lost 5 bases, the J end lost 10 bases, and 15 bases lay between the germline ends. CDR3 bases: TGTGCCAGCAGTCCCGGGGCACCCGACTCACCCCTCCACTTT. Translated: CASSPGAPDSPLHF.

The rearrangement uses TRBV28 and TRBJ1-2; 9 bases agree with TRBD1. V lost 2 bases and J lost 5; bases outside the gene matches: 6. The CDR3 is 15 residues long. Germline V lookup: CDR1 MDHEN, CDR2 SYDVKM. CDR3 nucleotides: TGTGCCAGCAGTTTAATACAGGGGGCATGGTATGGCTACACCTTC. Protein product: CASSLIQGAWYGYTF.

J is TRBJ2-5 and V is TRBV7-8; D remains unclear. Deletions cut 2 bases from V and 5 bases from J, with 9 bases between. This CDR3 contains 13 residues. Germline V CDR1 and CDR2: SGHVS, FQNEAQ. The CDR3 region has the DNA TGTGCCAGCAGCTTAAGGGATTGGGAGACCCAGTACTTC. This sequence encodes CASSLRDWETQYF.

In the case of this clone: A much larger clone lies one base from this, so it may be a read error. This chain joins TRBV27 and TRBJ1-2; D unclear. V gave up 8 bases and J gave up 8 bases, with 18 bases separating them. In germline, CDR1 is MNHEY, CDR2 SMNVEV (reference sequence). This CDR3 is 13 amino acids long. CDR3 bases: TGTGCCAGCTGGTCCCAGGACCCGGAGGGCTACACCTTC. Encoded protein: CASWSQDPEGYTF.

The chain recombines TRBV19 with TRBJ2-7; 9 positions match TRBD1. Germline V lookup: CDR1 LNHDA, CDR2 SQIVND (reference sequence). CDR3 size: 15 residues. V was clipped by 4 bases and J by 4 bases; unmatched bases: 8. The CDR3: CASSKPGTGLYEQYF. For the CDR3, the DNA is TGTGCCAGTAGTAAGCCCGGGACAGGGTTGTACGAGCAGTACTTC.

The V and J genes are TRBV10-3 and TRBJ2-7; no definite D call. V was pared by 2 bases and J by 7 bases, with 12 bases between. There are 13 residues in the CDR3. Germline CDR1 reads ENHRY; CDR2 reads SYGVKD. The CDR3 nucleotides are TGTGCCATCAGTGAGCCCCCCCTGGGGGAGCAGTACTTC. It specifies CAISEPPLGEQYF.

V gene TRBV10-2 combines with J gene TRBJ2-6; a weak D match, TRBD1 (6 bases). With 7 bases removed from V and 2 bases from J, the gap between germline ends came to 9 bases. From germline, CDR1 is WSHSY and CDR2 SAAADI. CDR3 length: 14 residues. The CDR3 bases are TGCGCCAGCAAAGGGACAACTGGGGCCAACGTCCTGACTTTC. As protein: CASKGTTGANVLTF.

The chain employs TRBV10-3 and TRBJ1-3, with D hard to call. Germline lookup yields CDR1 ENHRY and CDR2 SYGVKD. This CDR3 comprises 15 residues. Trimming took 4 bases from V and 0 from J, leaving 10 bases between them. The CDR3 DNA reads TGTGCCATCAGTGGCCAGATTTCCTCTGGAAACACCATATATTTT. Translation: CAISGQISSGNTIYF.

This chain joins TRBV5-6 and TRBJ2-5; 9 nucleotides align to TRBD2. Trimming removed 0 bases from V and 5 bases from J; junction bases left unmatched: 11. The CDR3 is made up of 17 amino acids. Germline V gene sequence: CDR1 SGHDT, CDR2 YYEEEE. CDR3 in amino acids: CASSLVGGGALNETQYF. Written as DNA, the CDR3 is TGTGCCAGCAGCTTGGTAGGCGGGGGGGCACTAAACGAGACCCAGTACTTC.

This clone has a count of ten or more. The chain joins TRBV20-1 to TRBJ1-1; weak D call: TRBD1 (6 bases). Trimming removed 7 bases from V and 11 bases from J, with 17 bases in between. Germline V gene data show CDR1 as DFQATT and CDR2 as SNEGSKA (reference sequence). This CDR3 contains 11 residues. The CDR3 is CSVPTGQRAFF. CDR3 DNA sequence: TGCAGTGTCCCGACAGGCCAGAGGGCTTTCTTT.

This clone was counted only a few times. The rearrangement links TRBV4-1 to TRBJ2-5, with TRBD1 identical over 8 bases. In germline, CDR1 is MGHRA, CDR2 YSYEKL. The CDR3 length is 15 residues. Trimming removed 3 bases from V and 4 bases from J; junction bases left unmatched: 7. CDR3 loop: CASSQSRGRGETQYF. DNA for the CDR3: TGCGCCAGCAGCCAGTCCAGGGGGCGAGGAGAGACCCAGTACTTC.